Shown below are 30 T cell receptor beta chains from a single sample sequenced in a study of Tregs in tolerant kidney transplant recipients. Clones were read by immunoSEQ multiplex PCR, and TCRdb kept only the in-frame ones, dropping some. The sample contains 60,000 or so clones, 65% to 85% of which appear only once. Sample: CD4+ T cells from blood. Source of these receptors: a human donor in good health.

The genes are TRBV18 and TRBJ2-1; 7 bases fit TRBD1. Per the germline V gene, CDR1 is KGHSH and CDR2 is LQKENI. J lost 6 bases, V lost 8 bases, and 13 bases had no gene match. The CDR3 is made up of 15 amino acids. CDR3 loop: CASADRQKAINEQFF. Here the CDR3 DNA reads TGTGCCAGCGCGGACAGGCAAAAGGCAATCAATGAGCAGTTCTTC.

This clone has a count of ten or more. V is TRBV6-1 and J is TRBJ2-7, with 12 bases aligning to TRBD2. The CDR3 is 17 residues long. With 3 bases clipped from V and 4 bases from J, the junction kept 10 bases outside the gene matches. The germline gives CDR1 MNHNS, CDR2 SASEGT. The CDR3 loop is CASSDIRASGRGYEQYF. The CDR3 bases are TGTGCCAGCAGTGACATCAGGGCTAGCGGGAGGGGATACGAGCAGTACTTC.

V is TRBV7-9 and J is TRBJ1-2, with D possibly TRBD1 on 5 matching bases. Germline-derived CDR1 and CDR2 are SEHNR and FQNEAQ (reference sequence). Trimming stripped 5 bases from V and 0 bases from J, with 13 bases between. The CDR3 is made up of 15 amino acids. CDR3 in DNA: TGTGCCAGCAGCCCGCAGGGACTAGCTAACTATGGCTACACCTTC. It specifies CASSPQGLANYGYTF.

V usage is TRBV27 and J usage is TRBJ1-2, with D possibly TRBD1 on 6 matching bases. V lost 8 bases and J 4 bases, leaving 23 bases between the germline ends. Germline CDR1 MNHEY, CDR2 SMNVEV (reference sequence). CDR3 size: 16 residues. The CDR3 nucleotides read TGTGCCAGCGCCTCCCTAAAAACAGGGAGGGCCTATGGCTACACCTTC. It codes for CASASLKTGRAYGYTF.

The chain employs TRBV4-1 and TRBJ2-7, with D unresolved. Trimming cost V 4 bases and J 1 base, with 17 bases left between them. This CDR3 is built from 16 residues. Germline V CDR1 and CDR2: MGHRA, YSYEKL. The CDR3 spells CASSPIVGTRSYEQYF. Written as DNA, the CDR3 is TGCGCCAGCAGCCCCATCGTCGGAACCAGGTCCTACGAGCAGTACTTC.

This chain joins TRBV7-9 and TRBJ1-1; unclear D gene. From germline, CDR1 is SEHNR and CDR2 FQNEAQ (reference sequence). V lost 3 bases and J 4 bases, leaving 9 bases between the germline ends. This CDR3 region has 13 residues. The CDR3 reads CASSFTPATEAFF. CDR3 coding DNA: TGTGCCAGCAGCTTTACCCCGGCCACTGAAGCTTTCTTT.

The CDR3 DNA sequence: TGTGCCAGCAGCCCGGACGGGGGGGGCAATCAGCCCCAGCATTTT. It is translated as CASSPDGGGNQPQHF. This chain uses TRBV7-9 with TRBJ1-5; a weak D match, TRBD1 (5 bases). Trimming stripped 5 bases from V and 2 bases from J, with 13 bases between. Germline loops: CDR1 SEHNR, CDR2 FQNEAQ (reference sequence). CDR3 length equals 15 residues.

The rearrangement joins TRBV7-3 to TRBJ2-5; 10 bases align to TRBD1. Germline CDR1 SGHTA, CDR2 FQGTGA. V shed 5 bases and J 4 bases; nucleotides not matched to a gene: 4. CDR3 length: 14 residues. The CDR3 DNA reads TGTGCCAGCAGCCCCCGGGACAGGGGAGAGACCCAGTACTTC. Its protein is CASSPRDRGETQYF.

The chain links TRBV10-3 to TRBJ1-2, with D perhaps matching TRBD1 (5 bases). The V and J ends lost 0 bases and 2 bases respectively, with 7 bases between them. There are 14 residues in the CDR3. Germline V gene lookup returns CDR1 ENHRY and CDR2 SYGVKD. For the CDR3, the DNA is TGTGCCATCAGTGAGTCAAGGGGAAACTATGGCTACACCTTC. The encoded protein is CAISESRGNYGYTF.

The chain employs TRBV11-3 and TRBJ2-2; tentative D call: TRBD2 (5 bases). Germline V gives CDR1 SGHNT, CDR2 YENEEA. This CDR3 contains 14 residues. Trimming took off 2 bases at V and 4 bases at J, with 8 bases between the two ends. CDR3 protein: CASSLTRLTGELFF. The CDR3 region has the DNA TGTGCCAGCAGCTTAACTAGACTCACCGGGGAGCTGTTTTTT.

The chain uses TRBV19 and TRBJ1-4, with TRBD1 as a possible D gene (5 bases). Germline CDR1 reads LNHDA; CDR2 reads SQIVND (reference sequence). The CDR3 runs to 15 residues. Trimming removed 3 bases from V and 7 bases from J, with 15 bases in between. The CDR3 loop is CASSISKGRSEKLFF. As DNA, the CDR3 is TGTGCCAGTAGTATCAGTAAGGGACGGAGTGAAAAACTGTTTTTT.

The rearrangement uses TRBV11-1 and TRBJ1-3; no reliable D call. V lost 5 bases to trimming and J lost 0 bases, with 11 bases between them. Looked up from germline, CDR1 is SGHAT and CDR2 is FQDESV (reference sequence). CDR3 length: 15 amino acids. In nucleotides, the CDR3 is TGTGCCAGCAGCGGGATGGGCTTCTCTGGAAACACCATATATTTT. It yields the protein CASSGMGFSGNTIYF. Supplemented by reference TRBV11-1 and TRBJ1-3, the full variable domain reads EAEVAQSPRYKITEKSQAVAFWCDPISGHATLYWYRQILGQGPELLVQFQDESVVDDSQLPKDRFSAERLKGVDSTLKIQPAELGDSAMYLCASSGMGFSGNTIYFGEGSWLTVV.

The chain is built from TRBV5-1 and TRBJ1-1; D might be TRBD1 (5 bases). Germline V gives CDR1 SGHRS, CDR2 YFSETQ. The CDR3 runs 13 residues. V was shortened by 2 bases and J by 4 bases, with 9 bases between the two germline ends. The CDR3 region is CASSFQGSTEAFF. In DNA form, the CDR3 reads TGCGCCAGCAGCTTTCAGGGAAGCACTGAAGCTTTCTTT.

The chain links TRBV6-1 to TRBJ2-5, with D uncertain. Between the trimmed V and J ends, which lost 2 bases and 2 bases, there was a span of 21 bases. Germline V gene sequence: CDR1 MNHNS, CDR2 SASEGT. The CDR3 covers 18 residues. The CDR3 bases are TGTGCCAGCAGTGAATCGTATAGGGTCAGGAGCAATCAAGAGACCCAGTACTTC. Its translation is CASSESYRVRSNQETQYF.

This clone was recorded once. This rearrangement joins TRBV27 to TRBJ1-1; D ambiguous. CDR1 is MNHEY, CDR2 SMNVEV, per germline (reference sequence). Trimming removed 0 bases at V and 3 bases at J, with 5 bases between. The CDR3 totals 13 residues. The CDR3 reads CASSLSLDTEAFF. The CDR3 DNA is TGTGCCAGCAGTTTATCACTGGACACTGAAGCTTTCTTT.

Many counts were recorded for this clone. The V gene is TRBV2, the J gene TRBJ1-1, with D tentatively TRBD1 (6 bases). Looked up from germline, CDR1 is SNHLY and CDR2 is FYNNEI. The V gene lost 4 bases and the J gene lost 5 bases, with 14 bases spanning the gap. CDR3 size: 14 residues. The CDR3 DNA follows: TGTGCCAGCAGTGTTACAGGGTCAGAGACTGAAGCTTTCTTT. Amino acid sequence: CASSVTGSETEAFF.

This clone was seen a few times. The chain couples TRBV7-8 to TRBJ2-1, with 7 bases lining up with TRBD2. The length of the CDR3 is 14 residues. J was trimmed by 10 bases and V by 5 bases; bases with no gene match: 11. Germline lookup yields CDR1 SGHVS and CDR2 FQNEAQ. The CDR3 nucleotides read TGTGCCAGCAGCCTGGATGGGGCTAGCGGAGAGCAGTTCTTC. Residues: CASSLDGASGEQFF.

The chain carries TRBV7-2 and TRBJ2-1; D unresolved. Germline lookup yields CDR1 SGHTA and CDR2 FQGNSA. V was clipped by 0 bases and J by 12 bases, with 15 bases between them. CDR3 size: 14 residues. This CDR3 is CASSLAIFESGQFF. CDR3 nucleotides: TGTGCCAGCAGCTTAGCCATCTTTGAGTCGGGGCAGTTCTTC.

The gene calls are TRBV18 and TRBJ1-2, with a weak D call TRBD1 (6 bases). The CDR3 length is 14 residues. The V gene's germline CDR1 is KGHSH and CDR2 LQKENI. V gave up 3 bases and J gave up 4 bases, with 12 bases separating them. CDR3 residues: CASSPGRGVYGYTF. The CDR3 DNA reads as TGTGCCAGCTCACCCGGCAGGGGTGTCTATGGCTACACCTTC.

V usage is TRBV2 and J usage is TRBJ2-1; D gene ambiguous. Germline assignment: CDR1 SNHLY and CDR2 FYNNEI. V lost 5 bases, J lost 8 bases, and 16 bases lay in between. This CDR3 spans 14 amino acids. The CDR3 DNA is TGTGCCAGCAGTATTAGATTCCGGCGTGATGAGCAGTTCTTC. Encoded protein: CASSIRFRRDEQFF. Based on the CDR3 plus reference TRBV2 and TRBJ2-1, the full variable domain is EPEVTQTPSHQVTQMGQEVILRCVPISNHLYFYWYRQILGQKVEFLVSFYNNEISEKSEIFDDQFSVERPDGSNFTLKIRSTKLEDSAMYFCASSIRFRRDEQFFGPGTRLTVL.

This sequence joins TRBV6-5 and TRBJ1-1; 7 nucleotides match TRBD1. V trimming: 4 bases; J trimming: 1 base; junction bases outside the gene matches: 3. Germline V gene data show CDR1 as MNHEY and CDR2 as SVGAGI. The CDR3 spans 14 residues. In nucleotides, the CDR3 is TGTGCCAGCAGTTCGGACAGGAGGAACACTGAAGCTTTCTTT. This gives the protein CASSSDRRNTEAFF.

The chain employs TRBV14 and TRBJ2-7; D is uncertain. From germline, CDR1 is SGHDN and CDR2 FVKESK. Trimming left V 6 bases short and J 9 bases short, with 15 bases between. The CDR3 loop spans 12 amino acids. CDR3 sequence (DNA): TGTGCCAGCAGTCGGGCCTCTTCATGGCAGTACTTC. As protein: CASSRASSWQYF.

The CDR3 nucleotides are TGTGCCAGCAATGAGGGACTGAGCACAGATACGCAGTATTTT. It encodes CASNEGLSTDTQYF. J is TRBJ2-3 and V is TRBV11-2; a possible D gene is TRBD2 (6 bases). The CDR3 is 14 residues long. V lost 7 bases and J lost 0, with 11 bases in between. Germline V gene lookup returns CDR1 SGHAT and CDR2 FQNNGV.

This clone was observed a few times. The CDR3 is CAWRTRGGSGELFF. CDR3 in DNA: TGTGCCTGGAGAACACGAGGGGGGTCCGGGGAGCTGTTTTTT. The gene calls are TRBV30 and TRBJ2-2; D assignment may be TRBD1 or TRBD2 (6 bases each). The CDR3 has 14 residues. V lost 3 bases to trimming and J lost 6 bases, with 14 bases between them. Looked up from germline, CDR1 is GTSNPN and CDR2 is SVGIG (reference sequence).

The V and J genes are TRBV15 and TRBJ2-1; 8 positions match TRBD2. The length of the CDR3 is 17 residues. Germline trimming cut 2 bases from V and 4 bases from J; bases unmatched to any gene: 10. CDR1 is LNHNV and CDR2 is YYDKDF in the germline V gene (reference sequence). Here the CDR3 reads CATSRNPAGALYNEQFF. CDR3 coding DNA: TGTGCCACCAGCAGAAATCCAGCGGGGGCACTATACAATGAGCAGTTCTTC.

V gene TRBV11-3 combines with J gene TRBJ2-3; unclear D gene. V was trimmed by 5 bases and J by 9 bases, leaving 15 bases between them. This CDR3 comprises 13 residues. The germline gives CDR1 SGHNT, CDR2 YENEEA. CDR3 DNA: TGTGCCAGCAGCCCTACCCGGACCCAAACGCAGTATTTT. Its translation is CASSPTRTQTQYF.

The V call is TRBV2, the J call TRBJ1-1; D may be TRBD1 (5 bases). V lost 6 bases to trimming and J lost 0 bases, with 8 bases between them. Germline V gene lookup returns CDR1 SNHLY and CDR2 FYNNEI. The CDR3 length is 13 residues. CDR3 protein: CASRQVMNTEAFF. The CDR3 region has the DNA TGTGCCAGCAGACAGGTCATGAACACTGAAGCTTTCTTT.

CDR3 residues: CASSIYGQGEAYEQYF. CDR3 coding DNA: TGTGCCAGTAGTATTTACGGACAGGGAGAAGCCTACGAGCAGTACTTC. V gene TRBV19 combines with J gene TRBJ2-7; the match to TRBD1 covers 8 bases. Unmatched junction bases numbered 9, after V lost 3 bases and J lost 2 bases. The CDR3 is made up of 16 amino acids. CDR1 is LNHDA and CDR2 is SQIVND in the germline V gene (reference sequence).

This clone was found once. The V call is TRBV5-8, the J call TRBJ2-3; D uncertain. This CDR3 has 18 amino acids. The V gene lost 0 bases and the J gene lost 2 bases, with 19 bases spanning the gap. The V gene's germline CDR1 is SGHTS and CDR2 YDEGEE. The CDR3 DNA reads as TGTGCCAGCAGCTTGGTCCAGAGAGCCGAAGCATACACAGATACGCAGTATTTT. Translation gives CASSLVQRAEAYTDTQYF. Drawing the rest from reference TRBV5-8 and TRBJ2-3, the complete variable domain is EAGVTQSPTHLIKTRGQQATLRCSPISGHTSVYWYQQALGLGLQFLLWYDEGEERNRGNFPPRFSGRQFPNYSSELNVNALELEDSALYLCASSLVQRAEAYTDTQYFGPGTRLTVL.

The rearrangement links TRBV20-1 to TRBJ2-1; D unresolved. The germline CDR1 and CDR2 sequences are DFQATT and SNEGSKA (reference sequence). The germline V and J ends were trimmed by 0 bases and 12 bases, with 9 bases remaining between them. CDR3 size: 11 residues. The CDR3 reads CSARDPPGQFF. The DNA of the CDR3 is TGCAGTGCTAGAGATCCCCCGGGGCAGTTCTTC.